These 10 T cell receptor beta chains were sequenced from one sample in a study of OX40 agonist ivuxolimab in advanced cancers. The protocol was immunoSEQ multiplex PCR, while the TCRdb copy is restricted to in-frame clones and leaves out a portion. The sample holds tens of thousands of clones, about 90% seen once. This sample comprised CD4+ or CD8+ T cells sorted from blood, obtained in a trial of the OX40 agonist ivuxolimab. The receptors derive from an adult with an advanced solid tumor such as melanoma, head and neck, liver or kidney cancer.

This rearrangement joins TRBV5-5 to TRBJ1-1; D perhaps matches TRBD1 (5 bases). CDR1 and CDR2 from the germline V gene are SGHKS and YYEKEE (reference sequence). The CDR3 has 14 residues. V shed 0 bases and J shed 1 base, with 7 bases lying between them. The CDR3: CASSLAGGNTEAFF. CDR3 coding DNA: TGTGCCAGCAGCTTGGCCGGGGGGAACACTGAAGCTTTCTTT.

The genes are TRBV7-9 and TRBJ1-1; TRBD1 might be the D (6 bases). The CDR3 has 11 residues. Trimming removed 3 bases at V and 9 bases at J, with 8 bases between. Germline loops: CDR1 SEHNR, CDR2 FQNEAQ (reference sequence). CDR3 residues: CASSLDRQAFF. The DNA of the CDR3 is TGTGCCAGCAGCTTGGACAGACAAGCTTTCTTT.

This chain links TRBV4-2 with TRBJ2-1; TRBD2 matches at 8 bases. This CDR3 has 15 residues. CDR1 is LGHNA, CDR2 YNFKEQ, per germline. Trimming took 0 bases from V and 7 from J; bases not matched to a gene: 5. CDR3 in amino acids: CASSQEMRGVNEQFF. CDR3 DNA sequence: TGTGCCAGCAGCCAAGAGATGCGGGGGGTAAATGAGCAGTTCTTC.

This sequence joins TRBV19 and TRBJ2-7; 12 bases map to TRBD1. Germline values: CDR1 LNHDA, CDR2 SQIVND (reference sequence). J gave up 2 bases and V 4 bases, and 6 bases lay outside the gene matches. This CDR3 has 16 residues. CDR3 loop: CASSTSGTGGPYEQYF. The DNA for the CDR3 is TGTGCCAGTAGTACTTCCGGGACAGGGGGCCCCTACGAGCAGTACTTC.

This clone was seen once. The chain recombines TRBV21-1 with TRBJ1-1. TRBV21-1 is described as a pseudogene. The CDR3 has 14 residues. In DNA, the CDR3 is TGTGCCAGCAGCAAAGAAAGGGGAGACACTGAAGCTTTCTTT. Translation gives CASSKERGDTEAFF.

In this sample, this clone turned up a few times. For the CDR3, the DNA is TGTGCCAGCAGTCCCCTGGGGGGCAATTCACCCCTCCACTTT. Residues: CASSPLGGNSPLHF. The chain is built from TRBV6-5 and TRBJ1-6; D perhaps matches TRBD1 (6 bases). Trimming took off 5 bases at V and 7 bases at J, with 12 bases between the two ends. The CDR3 runs to 14 residues. The V gene's germline CDR1 is MNHEY and CDR2 SVGAGI.

The chain links TRBV13 to TRBJ1-1; possibly TRBD1 for D (5 bases). The length of the CDR3 is 13 residues. CDR1 is PRHDT, CDR2 FYEKMQ, per germline (reference sequence). Trimming took off 6 bases at V and 6 bases at J, with 14 bases between the two ends. For the CDR3, the DNA is TGTGCCAGCAGTCTAGGGACGGTCCCTGAAGCTTTCTTT. It specifies CASSLGTVPEAFF.

V gene TRBV9 combines with J gene TRBJ2-1; D is perhaps TRBD2 (6 bases). V was shortened by 3 bases and J by 3 bases, with 13 bases between the two germline ends. This CDR3 spans 15 amino acids. The germline gives CDR1 SGDLS, CDR2 YYNGEE. In DNA form, the CDR3 reads TGTGCCAGCAGCGCGGGGACGGAGGGCTACAATGAGCAGTTCTTC. Translation gives CASSAGTEGYNEQFF.

This chain connects TRBV9 to TRBJ1-5; D gene ambiguous. Germline CDR1 SGDLS, CDR2 YYNGEE. V was pared by 5 bases and J by 5 bases, with 29 bases between. This CDR3 has 19 residues. The CDR3 sequence: CASRPWCCGITLHDQPQHF. CDR3 DNA: TGTGCCAGCAGGCCGTGGTGTTGTGGGATTACCCTTCACGATCAGCCCCAGCATTTT.

The V call is TRBV28, the J call TRBJ2-3; tentatively, D is TRBD1 (5 bases). Trimming took 5 bases from V and 6 from J, leaving 18 bases between them. This CDR3 spans 15 amino acids. Germline lookup yields CDR1 MDHEN and CDR2 SYDVKM. CDR3 coding DNA: TGTGCCAGCAGTAACGACAGATGGGGTGCGGATACGCAGTATTTT. The encoded protein is CASSNDRWGADTQYF.